This T cell receptor beta chain was sequenced for a study of blood T cells in healthy people across ages. Study-wide results and caveats: TCR beta diversity tracked closely with naive T cell percentage.

Note on this clonotype: Antigen unknown.

Trimming took off 5 bases at V and 3 bases at J, with 10 bases between the two ends. CDR1 is SGHTA, CDR2 FQGNSA, per germline. The length of the CDR3 is 14 residues. Next came a second PCR, run for about 7 to 12 cycles, which used a sample-barcoded 5' primer along with a J-beta primer mix. Each CDR3 protein is one row after TCRdb ran MiXCR on the 5' RACE reads. The sample consists of 800,000 to 1,300,000 distinct CDR3 sequences, under 30% of them appearing once. In addition, the sample was reused for a study of T cells of mothers and their children. Per that paper: Over five children, together with their three healthy Caucasian mothers, made up the donors. During the second PCR, the M1S primer introduced sample barcodes along with 2-4 random nucleotides.

V is TRBV7-2 and J is TRBJ1-4, with D possibly being TRBD1 (5 bases). The sample consisted of blood. The sequence came from a girl aged 2 to 9 in good health. This CDR3 is CASSRQTANEKLFF. CDR3 bases: TGTGCCAGCAGCCGGCAGACAGCTAATGAAAAACTGTTTTTT.